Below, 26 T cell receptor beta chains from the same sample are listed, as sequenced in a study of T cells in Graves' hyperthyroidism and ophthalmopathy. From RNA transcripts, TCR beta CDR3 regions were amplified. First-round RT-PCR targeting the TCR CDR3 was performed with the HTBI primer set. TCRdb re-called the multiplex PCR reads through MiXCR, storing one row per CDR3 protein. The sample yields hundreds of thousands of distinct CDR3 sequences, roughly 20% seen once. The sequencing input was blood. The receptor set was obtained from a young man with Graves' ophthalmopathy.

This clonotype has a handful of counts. The CDR3 here is CASSYTQEGNEQFF. DNA for the CDR3: TGTGCCAGCAGTTACACACAAGAGGGGAATGAGCAGTTCTTC. The chain has TRBV6-5 and TRBJ2-1; the D gene could be TRBD1 or TRBD2 (5 bases each). V was trimmed by 2 bases and J by 7 bases, leaving 12 bases between them. The CDR3 totals 14 residues. Germline CDR1 and CDR2: MNHEY and SVGAGI.

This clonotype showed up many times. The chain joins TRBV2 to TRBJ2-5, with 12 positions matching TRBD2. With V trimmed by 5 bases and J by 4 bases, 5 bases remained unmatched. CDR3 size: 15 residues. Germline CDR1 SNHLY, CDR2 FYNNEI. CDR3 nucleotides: TGTGCCAGCAGTCGACTAGCGGGAGTGGGAGAGACCCAGTACTTC. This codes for CASSRLAGVGETQYF.

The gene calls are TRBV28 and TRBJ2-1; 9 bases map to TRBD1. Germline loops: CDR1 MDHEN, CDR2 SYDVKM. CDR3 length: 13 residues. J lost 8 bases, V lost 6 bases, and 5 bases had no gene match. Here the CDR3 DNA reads TGTGCCAGCAGAGGGGACAGGGTCGATGAGCAGTTCTTC. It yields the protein CASRGDRVDEQFF.

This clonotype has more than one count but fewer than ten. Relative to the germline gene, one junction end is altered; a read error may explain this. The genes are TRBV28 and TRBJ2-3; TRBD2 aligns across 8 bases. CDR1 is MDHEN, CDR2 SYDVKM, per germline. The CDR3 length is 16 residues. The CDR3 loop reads CAGSAQGAGDSDTQYF. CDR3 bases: TGTGCCGGCAGTGCCCAGGGAGCGGGAGATTCAGATACGCAGTATTTT.

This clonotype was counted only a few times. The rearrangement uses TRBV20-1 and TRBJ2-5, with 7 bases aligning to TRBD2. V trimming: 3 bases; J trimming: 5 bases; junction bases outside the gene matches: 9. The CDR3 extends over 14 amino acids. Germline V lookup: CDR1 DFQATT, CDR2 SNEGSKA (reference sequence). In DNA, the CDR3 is TGCAGTGCTAGCCAACCGGGGGGTTGGGAGACCCAGTACTTC. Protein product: CSASQPGGWETQYF.

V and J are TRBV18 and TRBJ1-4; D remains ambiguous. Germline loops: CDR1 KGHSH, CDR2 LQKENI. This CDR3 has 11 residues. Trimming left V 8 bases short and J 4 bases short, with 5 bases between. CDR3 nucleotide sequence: TGTGCCAGCGGCTATAATGAAAAACTGTTTTTT. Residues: CASGYNEKLFF. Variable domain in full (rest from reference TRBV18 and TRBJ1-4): NAGVMQNPRHLVRRRGQEARLRCSPMKGHSHVYWYRQLPEEGLKFMVYLQKENIIDESGMPKERFSAEFPKEGPSILRIQQVVRGDSAAYFCASGYNEKLFFGSGTQLSVL.

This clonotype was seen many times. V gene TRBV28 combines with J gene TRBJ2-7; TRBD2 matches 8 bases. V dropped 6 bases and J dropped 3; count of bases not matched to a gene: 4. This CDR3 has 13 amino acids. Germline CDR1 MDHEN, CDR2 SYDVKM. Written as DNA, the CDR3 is TGTGCCAGCAGCTTCAGCGGGAGCTACGAGCAGTACTTC. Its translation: CASSFSGSYEQYF.

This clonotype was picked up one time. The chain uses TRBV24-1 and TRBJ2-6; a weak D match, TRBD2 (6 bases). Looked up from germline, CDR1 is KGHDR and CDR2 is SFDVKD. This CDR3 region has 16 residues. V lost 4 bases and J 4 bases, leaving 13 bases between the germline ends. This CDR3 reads CATSDAGAGGANVLTF. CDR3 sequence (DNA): TGTGCCACCAGTGACGCCGGGGCGGGAGGGGCCAACGTCCTGACTTTC.

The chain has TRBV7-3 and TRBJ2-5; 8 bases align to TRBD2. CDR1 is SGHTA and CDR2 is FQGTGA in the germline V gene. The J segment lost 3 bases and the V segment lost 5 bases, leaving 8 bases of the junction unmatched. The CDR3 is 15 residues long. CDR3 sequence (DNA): TGTGCCAGCAGCCCGGGACCAGCGGGAGAAGAGACCCAGTACTTC. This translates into CASSPGPAGEETQYF.

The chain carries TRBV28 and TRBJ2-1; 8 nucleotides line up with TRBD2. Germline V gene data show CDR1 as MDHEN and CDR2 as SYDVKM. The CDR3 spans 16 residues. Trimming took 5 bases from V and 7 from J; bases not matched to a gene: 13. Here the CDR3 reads CASSTPGTSGRNEQFF. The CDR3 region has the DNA TGTGCCAGCAGTACCCCGGGAACTAGCGGAAGGAATGAGCAGTTCTTC.

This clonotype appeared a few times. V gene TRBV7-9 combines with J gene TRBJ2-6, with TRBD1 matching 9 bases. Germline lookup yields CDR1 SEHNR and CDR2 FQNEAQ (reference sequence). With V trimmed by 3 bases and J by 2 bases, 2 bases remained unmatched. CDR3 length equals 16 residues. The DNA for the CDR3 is TGTGCCAGCAGCTTTACAGGGGGCGCTGGGGCCAACGTCCTGACTTTC. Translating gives CASSFTGGAGANVLTF. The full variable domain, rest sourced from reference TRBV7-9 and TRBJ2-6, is DTGVSQNPRHKITKRGQNVTFRCDPISEHNRLYWYRQTLGQGPEFLTYFQNEAQLEKSRLLSDRFSAERPKGSFSTLEIQRTEQGDSAMYLCASSFTGGAGANVLTFGAGSRLTVL.

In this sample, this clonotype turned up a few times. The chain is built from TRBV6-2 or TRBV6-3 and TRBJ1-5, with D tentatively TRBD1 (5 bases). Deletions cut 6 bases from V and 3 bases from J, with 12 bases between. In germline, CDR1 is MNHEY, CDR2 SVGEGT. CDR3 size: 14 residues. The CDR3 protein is CASRPPGANQPQHF. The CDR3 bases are TGTGCCAGCAGACCCCCCGGGGCCAATCAGCCCCAGCATTTT.

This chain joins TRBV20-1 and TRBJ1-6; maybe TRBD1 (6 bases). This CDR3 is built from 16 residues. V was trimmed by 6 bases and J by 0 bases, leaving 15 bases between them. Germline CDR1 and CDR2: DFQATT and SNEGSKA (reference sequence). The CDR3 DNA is TGCAGTGCACGGGGACATCCCCGCTCCTATAATTCACCCCTCCACTTT. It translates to CSARGHPRSYNSPLHF.

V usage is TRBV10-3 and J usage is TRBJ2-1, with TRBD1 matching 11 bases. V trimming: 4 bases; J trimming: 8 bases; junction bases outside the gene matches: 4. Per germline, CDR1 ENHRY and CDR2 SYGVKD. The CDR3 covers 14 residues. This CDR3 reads CAISGGDRGDEQFF. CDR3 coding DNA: TGTGCCATCAGTGGGGGGGACAGGGGGGATGAGCAGTTCTTC.

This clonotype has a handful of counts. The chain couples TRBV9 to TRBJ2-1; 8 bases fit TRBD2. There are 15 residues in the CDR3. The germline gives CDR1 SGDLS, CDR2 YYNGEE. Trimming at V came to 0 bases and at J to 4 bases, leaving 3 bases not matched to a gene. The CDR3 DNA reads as TGTGCCAGCAGCGTAGAATTAGCGGGATACAATGAGCAGTTCTTC. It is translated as CASSVELAGYNEQFF. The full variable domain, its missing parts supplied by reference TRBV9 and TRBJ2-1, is DSGVTQTPKHLITATGQRVTLRCSPRSGDLSVYWYQQSLDQGLQFLIQYYNGEERAKGNILERFSAQQFPDLHSELNLSSLELGDSALYFCASSVELAGYNEQFFGPGTRLTVL.

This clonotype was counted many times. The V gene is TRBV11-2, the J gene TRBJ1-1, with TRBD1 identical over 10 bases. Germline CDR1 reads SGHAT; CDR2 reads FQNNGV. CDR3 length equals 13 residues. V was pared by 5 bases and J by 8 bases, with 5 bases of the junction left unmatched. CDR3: CASSIRQGAEAFF. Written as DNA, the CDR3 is TGTGCCAGCAGCATCCGACAGGGGGCAGAAGCTTTCTTT.

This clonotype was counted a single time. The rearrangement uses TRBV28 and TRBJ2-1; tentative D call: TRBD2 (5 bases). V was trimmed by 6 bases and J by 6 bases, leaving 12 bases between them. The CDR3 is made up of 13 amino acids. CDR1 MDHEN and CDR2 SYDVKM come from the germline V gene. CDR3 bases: TGTGCCAGCAGCCCGGGAATTCGCAATGAGCAGTTCTTC. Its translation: CASSPGIRNEQFF.

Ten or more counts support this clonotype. The DNA of the CDR3 is TGTGCCAGCAGCTCGGGACTAGCGGTAGGGGATACGCAGTATTTT. It translates to CASSSGLAVGDTQYF. The J gene is TRBJ2-3, the V gene TRBV7-3; 11 nucleotides match TRBD2. The CDR3 contains 15 residues. Germline CDR1 is SGHTA and CDR2 is FQGTGA. Unmatched junction bases numbered 6, after V lost 4 bases and J lost 6 bases.

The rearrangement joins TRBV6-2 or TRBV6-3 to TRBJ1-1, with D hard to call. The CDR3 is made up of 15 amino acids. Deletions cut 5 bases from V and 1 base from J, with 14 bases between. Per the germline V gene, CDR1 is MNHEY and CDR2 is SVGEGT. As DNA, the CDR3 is TGTGCCAGCAGTGCCCTGACACTTACGAACACTGAAGCTTTCTTT. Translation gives CASSALTLTNTEAFF.

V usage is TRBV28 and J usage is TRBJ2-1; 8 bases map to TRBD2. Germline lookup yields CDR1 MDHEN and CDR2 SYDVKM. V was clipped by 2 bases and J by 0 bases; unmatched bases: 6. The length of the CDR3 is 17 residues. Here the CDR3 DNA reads TGTGCCAGCAGTTTAACCCTAGCGGGTAGCTCCTACAATGAGCAGTTCTTC. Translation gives CASSLTLAGSSYNEQFF.

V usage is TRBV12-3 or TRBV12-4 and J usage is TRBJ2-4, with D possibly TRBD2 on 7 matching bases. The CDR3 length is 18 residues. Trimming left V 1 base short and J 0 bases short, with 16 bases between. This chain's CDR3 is CASSLGGGLATAKNIQYF. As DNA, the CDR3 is TGTGCCAGCAGTTTAGGGGGGGGGCTAGCGACAGCCAAAAACATTCAGTACTTC.

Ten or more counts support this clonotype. Written as DNA, the CDR3 is TGCAGTGCTAGAGATATAGAGGCTAGCGGGCCTTACAATGAGCAGTTCTTC. Translation gives CSARDIEASGPYNEQFF. This rearrangement joins TRBV20-1 to TRBJ2-1; TRBD2 matches 8 bases. CDR1 is DFQATT, CDR2 SNEGSKA, per germline (reference sequence). The V segment lost 0 bases and the J segment 4 bases; nucleotides outside the gene matches: 11. The CDR3 length is 17 residues.

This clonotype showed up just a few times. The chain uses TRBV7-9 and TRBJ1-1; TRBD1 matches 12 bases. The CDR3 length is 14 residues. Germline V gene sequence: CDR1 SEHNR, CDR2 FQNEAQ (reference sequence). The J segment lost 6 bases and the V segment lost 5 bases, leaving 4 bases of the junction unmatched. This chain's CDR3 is CASSLGTGGSEAFF. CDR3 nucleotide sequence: TGTGCCAGCAGCCTGGGGACAGGGGGCTCTGAAGCTTTCTTT.

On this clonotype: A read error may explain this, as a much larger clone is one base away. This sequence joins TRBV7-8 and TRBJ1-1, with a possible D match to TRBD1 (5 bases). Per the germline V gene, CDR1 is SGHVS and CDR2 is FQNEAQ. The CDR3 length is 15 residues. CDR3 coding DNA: TGTGCCAGCAACTTACATCAGGGCCCGAACACTGGAGCTTTCTTT. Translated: CASNLHQGPNTGAFF.

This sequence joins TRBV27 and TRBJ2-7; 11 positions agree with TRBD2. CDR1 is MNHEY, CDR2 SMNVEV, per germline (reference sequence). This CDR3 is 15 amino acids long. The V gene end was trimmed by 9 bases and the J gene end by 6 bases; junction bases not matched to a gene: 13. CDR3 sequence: CASRHPSGRTGEQYF. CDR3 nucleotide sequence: TGTGCCAGTAGACACCCTAGCGGGAGGACGGGCGAGCAGTACTTC.

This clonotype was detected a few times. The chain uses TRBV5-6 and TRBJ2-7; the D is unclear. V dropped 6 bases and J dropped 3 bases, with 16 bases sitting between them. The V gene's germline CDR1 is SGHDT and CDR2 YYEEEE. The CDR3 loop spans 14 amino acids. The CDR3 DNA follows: TGTGCCAGCACCTCCGTTGGGCCAGACTACGAGCAGTACTTC. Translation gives CASTSVGPDYEQYF.